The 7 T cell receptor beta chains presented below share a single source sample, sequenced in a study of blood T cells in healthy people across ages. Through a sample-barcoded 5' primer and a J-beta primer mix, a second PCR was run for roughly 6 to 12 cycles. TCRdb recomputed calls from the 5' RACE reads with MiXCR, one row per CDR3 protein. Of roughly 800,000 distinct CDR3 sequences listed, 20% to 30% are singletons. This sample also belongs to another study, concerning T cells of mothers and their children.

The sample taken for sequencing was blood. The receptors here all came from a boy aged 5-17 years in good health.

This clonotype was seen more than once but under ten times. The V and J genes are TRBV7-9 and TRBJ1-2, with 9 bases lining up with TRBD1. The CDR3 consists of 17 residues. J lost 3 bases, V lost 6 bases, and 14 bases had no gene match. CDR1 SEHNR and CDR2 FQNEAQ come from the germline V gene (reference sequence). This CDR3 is CASRSGTGLSPYYGYTF. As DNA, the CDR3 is TGTGCCAGCAGATCCGGGACAGGGCTCTCCCCATACTATGGCTACACCTTC.

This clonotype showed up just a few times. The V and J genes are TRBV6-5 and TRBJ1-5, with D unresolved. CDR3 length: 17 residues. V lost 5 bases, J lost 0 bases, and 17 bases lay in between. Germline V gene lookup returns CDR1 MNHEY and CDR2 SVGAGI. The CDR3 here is CASSPRRPQISNQPQHF. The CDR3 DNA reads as TGTGCCAGCAGTCCTCGAAGGCCTCAGATTAGCAATCAGCCCCAGCATTTT.

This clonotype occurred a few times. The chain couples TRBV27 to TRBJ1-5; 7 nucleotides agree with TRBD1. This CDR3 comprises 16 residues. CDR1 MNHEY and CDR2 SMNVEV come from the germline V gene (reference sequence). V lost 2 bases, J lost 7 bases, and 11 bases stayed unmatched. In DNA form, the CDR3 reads TGTGCCAGCAGTTTAATAGGGGGAGGGGGCGCCCAGCCCCAGCATTTT. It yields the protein CASSLIGGGGAQPQHF.

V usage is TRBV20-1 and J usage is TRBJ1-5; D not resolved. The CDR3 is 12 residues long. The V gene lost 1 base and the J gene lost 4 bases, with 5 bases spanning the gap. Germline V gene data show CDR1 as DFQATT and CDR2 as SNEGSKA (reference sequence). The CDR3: CSARAPNQPQHF. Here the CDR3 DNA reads TGCAGTGCTAGAGCGCCTAATCAGCCCCAGCATTTT.

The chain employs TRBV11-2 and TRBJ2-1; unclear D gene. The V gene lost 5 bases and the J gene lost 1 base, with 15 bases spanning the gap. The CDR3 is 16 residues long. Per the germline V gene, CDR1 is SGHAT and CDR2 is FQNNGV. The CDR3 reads CASSRRSDKSYNEQFF. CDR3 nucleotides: TGTGCCAGCAGCCGACGGAGCGATAAGTCCTACAATGAGCAGTTCTTC.

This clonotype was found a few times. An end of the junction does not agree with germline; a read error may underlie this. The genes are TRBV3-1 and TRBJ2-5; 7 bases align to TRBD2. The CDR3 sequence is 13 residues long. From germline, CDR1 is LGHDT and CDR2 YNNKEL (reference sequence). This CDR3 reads CACSPPRGETQYF. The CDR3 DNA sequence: TGTGCCTGCAGCCCCCCGCGGGGGGAGACCCAGTACTTC.

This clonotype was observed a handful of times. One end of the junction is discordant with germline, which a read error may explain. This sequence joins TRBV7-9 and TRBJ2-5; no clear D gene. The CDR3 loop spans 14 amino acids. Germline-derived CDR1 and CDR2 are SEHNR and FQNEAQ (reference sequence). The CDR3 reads CAGRYAAGEETQYF. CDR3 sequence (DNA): TGTGCCGGCAGGTATGCTGCCGGCGAAGAGACCCAGTACTTC.